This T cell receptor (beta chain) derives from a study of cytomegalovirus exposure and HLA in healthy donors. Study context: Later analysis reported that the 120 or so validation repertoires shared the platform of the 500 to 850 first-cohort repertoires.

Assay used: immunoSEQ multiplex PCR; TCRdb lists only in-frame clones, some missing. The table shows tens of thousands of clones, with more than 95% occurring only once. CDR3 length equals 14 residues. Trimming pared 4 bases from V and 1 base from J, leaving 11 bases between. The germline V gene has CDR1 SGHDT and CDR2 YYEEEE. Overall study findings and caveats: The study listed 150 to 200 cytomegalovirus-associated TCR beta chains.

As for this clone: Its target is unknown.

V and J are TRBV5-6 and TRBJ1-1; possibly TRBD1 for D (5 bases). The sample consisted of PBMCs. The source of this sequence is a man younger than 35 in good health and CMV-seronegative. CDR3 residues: CASSPPDTNTEAFF. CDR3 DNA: TGTGCCAGCAGCCCTCCGGACACGAACACTGAAGCTTTCTTT.